Listed below are T cell receptor beta chains from one sample, sequenced in a study of blood T cell repertoires in COVID-19. Assay: immunoSEQ multiplex PCR; the TCRdb copy retains only in-frame clones and omits some. Of about 150,000 clones detected, roughly nine tenths appear once; the ten largest clones hold under 3%. Sequencing input: peripheral blood. These receptors were collected from a human donor with COVID-19, enrolled during active disease. The donor label of this sample is uncertain. The CDR3 runs from the conserved cysteine through the conserved F or W. The order of the fields is J gene, D gene, CDR3 length, V gene, clone size, CDR3 protein, CDR3 DNA. A D gene is named only where the DNA matches it firmly. Size values are once, few and many counts, or a class for expanded clones, and some rows have none.

j_gene: TRBJ2-5
d_gene: -
len: 13
v_gene: TRBV27
abundance: -
CDR3aa: CASRKGGGETQYF
CDR3nt: TGTGCCAGCAGGAAAGGGGGGGGAGAGACCCAGTACTTC

j_gene: TRBJ1-2
d_gene: TRBD1
len: 14
v_gene: TRBV9
abundance: -
CDR3aa: CASSAQTGGGLYTF
CDR3nt: TGTGCCAGCAGCGCCCAGACAGGGGGCGGGCTCTACACCTTC

j_gene: TRBJ2-7
d_gene: TRBD1
len: 15
v_gene: TRBV4-1
abundance: -
CDR3aa: CASSQEAQGAYEQYF
CDR3nt: TGCGCCAGCAGCCAAGAGGCGCAGGGGGCGTACGAGCAGTACTTC

j_gene: TRBJ2-2
d_gene: -
len: 13
v_gene: TRBV19
abundance: once
CDR3aa: CASPTANTGELFF
CDR3nt: TGTGCCAGTCCGACAGCGAACACCGGGGAGCTGTTTTTT

j_gene: TRBJ1-5
d_gene: TRBD1
len: 15
v_gene: TRBV6-5
abundance: -
CDR3aa: CASRPGTGPNQPQHF
CDR3nt: TGTGCCAGCAGGCCCGGGACAGGCCCGAATCAGCCCCAGCATTTT

j_gene: TRBJ2-5
d_gene: -
len: 15
v_gene: TRBV7-9
abundance: -
CDR3aa: CAGSPTRPHGATQYF
CDR3nt: TGTGCCGGAAGCCCAACAAGGCCCCATGGGGCGACCCAGTACTTC

j_gene: TRBJ1-1
d_gene: -
len: 14
v_gene: TRBV11-2
abundance: -
CDR3aa: CASSIGTLYAEAFF
CDR3nt: TGTGCCAGCAGCATTGGGACTCTCTACGCTGAAGCTTTCTTT

j_gene: TRBJ2-5
d_gene: -
len: 13
v_gene: TRBV29-1
abundance: -
CDR3aa: CSAGDNRMWPQYF
CDR3nt: TGCAGCGCGGGGGACAATCGGATGTGGCCCCAGTACTTC

j_gene: TRBJ2-7
d_gene: TRBD2
len: 17
v_gene: TRBV4-1
abundance: -
CDR3aa: CASSQAGAIGRGDEQYF
CDR3nt: TGCGCCAGCAGCCAAGCTGGGGCTATAGGGAGGGGCGACGAGCAGTACTTC

j_gene: TRBJ2-3
d_gene: -
len: 15
v_gene: TRBV5-1
abundance: -
CDR3aa: CASSLQGPGTDTQYF
CDR3nt: TGCGCCAGCAGCTTGCAGGGGCCCGGCACAGATACGCAGTATTTT

j_gene: TRBJ1-1
d_gene: TRBD1
len: 14
v_gene: TRBV5-1
abundance: -
CDR3aa: CASSPDRENTEAFF
CDR3nt: TGCGCCAGCAGCCCGGACAGGGAGAACACTGAAGCTTTCTTT

j_gene: TRBJ2-2
d_gene: TRBD1
len: 13
v_gene: TRBV7-9
abundance: -
CDR3aa: CASSSWTGGELFF
CDR3nt: TGTGCCAGCAGCTCCTGGACAGGCGGGGAGCTGTTTTTT

j_gene: TRBJ2-1
d_gene: -
len: 18
v_gene: TRBV7-9
abundance: -
CDR3aa: CASSPWDRGERGYNEQFF
CDR3nt: TGTGCCAGCAGCCCCTGGGATCGTGGGGAACGGGGTTACAATGAGCAGTTCTTC

j_gene: TRBJ2-7
d_gene: -
len: 16
v_gene: TRBV5-4
abundance: -
CDR3aa: CASSPSAQGYQYEQYF
CDR3nt: TGTGCCAGCAGTCCCTCGGCGCAGGGGTACCAATACGAGCAGTACTTC

j_gene: TRBJ2-1
d_gene: TRBD2
len: 16
v_gene: TRBV7-3
abundance: -
CDR3aa: CASSYFGAGGDNEQFF
CDR3nt: TGTGCCAGCAGCTACTTCGGAGCGGGAGGGGACAATGAGCAGTTCTTC

j_gene: TRBJ2-1
d_gene: -
len: 17
v_gene: TRBV5-4
abundance: -
CDR3aa: CASSLMLLSSSYNEQFF
CDR3nt: TGTGCCAGCAGCCTTATGCTGCTCTCCAGCTCCTACAATGAGCAGTTCTTC

j_gene: TRBJ2-3
d_gene: TRBD1
len: 16
v_gene: TRBV11-2
abundance: -
CDR3aa: CASSLDGTGSTDTQYF
CDR3nt: TGTGCCAGCAGCTTAGATGGGACAGGGTCCACAGATACGCAGTATTTT

j_gene: TRBJ1-5
d_gene: -
len: 14
v_gene: TRBV6-5
abundance: -
CDR3aa: CASWSTYSNQPQHF
CDR3nt: TGTGCCAGCTGGAGCACTTATAGCAATCAGCCCCAGCATTTT

j_gene: TRBJ1-2
d_gene: -
len: 14
v_gene: TRBV15
abundance: -
CDR3aa: CATSRDLAQGSYTF
CDR3nt: TGTGCCACCAGCAGAGATCTGGCCCAGGGAAGCTACACCTTC

j_gene: TRBJ1-2
d_gene: -
len: 12
v_gene: TRBV5-6
abundance: few
CDR3aa: CASSFPGYGYTF
CDR3nt: TGTGCCAGCAGCTTTCCCGGGTATGGCTACACCTTC

j_gene: TRBJ2-1
d_gene: -
len: 14
v_gene: TRBV5-1
abundance: once
CDR3aa: CASSSGITTGEQFF
CDR3nt: TGCGCCAGCAGCTCGGGTATAACGACGGGTGAGCAGTTCTTC

j_gene: TRBJ1-5
d_gene: -
len: 14
v_gene: TRBV12-2
abundance: -
CDR3aa: CASRGDRVNQPQHF
CDR3nt: TGTGCAAGTCGCGGGGACAGGGTGAATCAGCCCCAGCATTTT

j_gene: TRBJ2-3
d_gene: -
len: 13
v_gene: TRBV11-2
abundance: -
CDR3aa: CASSLGEGDTQYF
CDR3nt: TGTGCCAGCAGCTTAGGTGAGGGAGATACGCAGTATTTT

j_gene: TRBJ1-2
d_gene: -
len: 12
v_gene: TRBV6-5
abundance: -
CDR3aa: CASSYQGYGYTF
CDR3nt: TGTGCCAGCAGCTACCAGGGGTATGGCTACACCTTC

j_gene: TRBJ2-5
d_gene: -
len: 15
v_gene: TRBV5-1
abundance: once
CDR3aa: CASSTLGHSQETQYF
CDR3nt: TGCGCCAGCAGCACTTTAGGACACTCTCAAGAGACCCAGTACTTC